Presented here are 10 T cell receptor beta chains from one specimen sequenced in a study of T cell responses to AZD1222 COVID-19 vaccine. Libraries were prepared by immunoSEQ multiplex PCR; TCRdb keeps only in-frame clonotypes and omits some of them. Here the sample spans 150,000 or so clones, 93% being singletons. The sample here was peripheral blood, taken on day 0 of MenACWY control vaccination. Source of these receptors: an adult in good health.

CDR3 nucleotide sequence: TGTGCCAGCAGCGCTCGGGGAGACAGGATTTTGGATACGCAGTATTTT. This encodes CASSARGDRILDTQYF. This rearrangement joins TRBV9 to TRBJ2-3, with D possibly matching TRBD1 (6 bases). The CDR3 contains 16 residues. Germline CDR1 is SGDLS and CDR2 is YYNGEE. Between the trimmed V and J ends, which lost 3 bases and 6 bases, there was a span of 20 bases.

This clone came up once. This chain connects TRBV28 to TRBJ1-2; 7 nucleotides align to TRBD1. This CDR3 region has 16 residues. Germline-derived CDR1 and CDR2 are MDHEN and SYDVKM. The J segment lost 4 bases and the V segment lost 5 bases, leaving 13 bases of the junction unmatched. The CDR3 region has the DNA TGTGCCAGCAGTAGGGAAGACAGGGTGCTGCCCTATGGCTACACCTTC. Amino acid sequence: CASSREDRVLPYGYTF.

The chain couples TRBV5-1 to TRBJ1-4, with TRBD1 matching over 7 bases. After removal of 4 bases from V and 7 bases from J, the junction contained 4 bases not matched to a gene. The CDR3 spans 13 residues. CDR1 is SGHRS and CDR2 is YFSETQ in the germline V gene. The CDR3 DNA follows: TGCGCCAGCAGCATCGGGACAGCTGAAAAACTGTTTTTT. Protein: CASSIGTAEKLFF.

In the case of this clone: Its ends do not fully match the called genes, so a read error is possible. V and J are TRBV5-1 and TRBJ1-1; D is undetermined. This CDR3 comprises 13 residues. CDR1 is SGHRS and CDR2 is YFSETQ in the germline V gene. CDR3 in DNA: TGCGCCAGCAGCTTGGACAAAGCAACTGAGGCTTTCTTT. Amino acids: CASSLDKATEAFF.

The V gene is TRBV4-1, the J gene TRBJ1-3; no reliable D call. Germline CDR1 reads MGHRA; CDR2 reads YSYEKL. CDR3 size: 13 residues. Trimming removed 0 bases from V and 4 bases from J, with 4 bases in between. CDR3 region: CASSQDTGNTIYF. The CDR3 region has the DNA TGCGCCAGCAGCCAAGACACGGGAAACACCATATATTTT.

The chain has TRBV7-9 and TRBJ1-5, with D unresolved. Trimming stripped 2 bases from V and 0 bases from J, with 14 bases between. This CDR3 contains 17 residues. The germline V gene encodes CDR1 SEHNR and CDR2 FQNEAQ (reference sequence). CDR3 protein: CASSLYGDTYSNQPQHF. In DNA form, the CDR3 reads TGTGCCAGCAGCTTATACGGAGACACATATAGCAATCAGCCCCAGCATTTT. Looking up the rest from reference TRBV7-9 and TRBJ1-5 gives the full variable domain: DTGVSQNPRHKITKRGQNVTFRCDPISEHNRLYWYRQTLGQGPEFLTYFQNEAQLEKSRLLSDRFSAERPKGSFSTLEIQRTEQGDSAMYLCASSLYGDTYSNQPQHFGDGTRLSIL.

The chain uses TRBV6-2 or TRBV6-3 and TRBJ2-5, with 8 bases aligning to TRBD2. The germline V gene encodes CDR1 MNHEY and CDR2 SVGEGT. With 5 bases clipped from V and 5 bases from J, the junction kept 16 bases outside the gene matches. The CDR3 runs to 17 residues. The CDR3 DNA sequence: TGTGCCAGCAGTGCAGGGCCCAGGGCGGGAGGCGAGGAGACCCAGTACTTC. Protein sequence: CASSAGPRAGGEETQYF.

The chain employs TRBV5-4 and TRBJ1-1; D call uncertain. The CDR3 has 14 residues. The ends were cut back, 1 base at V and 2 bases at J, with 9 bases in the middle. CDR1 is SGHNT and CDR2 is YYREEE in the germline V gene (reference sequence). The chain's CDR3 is CASSLWGGNTEAFF. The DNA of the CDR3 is TGTGCCAGCAGCTTGTGGGGAGGTAACACTGAAGCTTTCTTT.

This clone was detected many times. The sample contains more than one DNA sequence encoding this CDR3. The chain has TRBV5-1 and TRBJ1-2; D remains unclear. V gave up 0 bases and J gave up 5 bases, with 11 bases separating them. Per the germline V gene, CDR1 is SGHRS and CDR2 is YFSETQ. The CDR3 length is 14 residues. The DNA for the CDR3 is TGCGCCAGCAGCTTGGATGGTTCGAGGTATGGCTACACCTTC. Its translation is CASSLDGSRYGYTF.

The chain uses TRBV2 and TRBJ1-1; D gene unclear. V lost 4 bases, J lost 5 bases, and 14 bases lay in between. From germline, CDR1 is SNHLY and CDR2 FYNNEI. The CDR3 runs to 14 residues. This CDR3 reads CASSGRVRGTEAFF. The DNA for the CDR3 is TGTGCCAGCAGTGGAAGGGTAAGAGGGACTGAAGCTTTCTTT. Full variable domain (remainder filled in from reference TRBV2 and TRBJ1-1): EPEVTQTPSHQVTQMGQEVILRCVPISNHLYFYWYRQILGQKVEFLVSFYNNEISEKSEIFDDQFSVERPDGSNFTLKIRSTKLEDSAMYFCASSGRVRGTEAFFGQGTRLTVV.